This T cell receptor beta chain was identified during a study of T cells in women clearing cervical HPV infection. The CDR3 length is 11 residues. Germline CDR1 reads KGHSH; CDR2 reads LQKENI. Measured with immunoSEQ multiplex PCR; TCRdb has only the in-frame clones, and not every one. In total, the table holds more than 25,000 clones. For this clone: Read coverage stops 3 residues before the CDR3 terminus; the germline J gene supplies the remainder.

The chain uses TRBV18 and TRBJ1-2; D remains unclear. The source material was blood buffy coat. The TCR comes from a woman aged 18 to 75 with a cervical HPV16 infection that either progressed to CIN3+ or cleared (not recorded which). CDR3 DNA (partial): TGTGCCAGCTCACTTAGGGTCGAC. Encoded protein: CASSLRVD. The full CDR3 is CASSLRVDYTF.